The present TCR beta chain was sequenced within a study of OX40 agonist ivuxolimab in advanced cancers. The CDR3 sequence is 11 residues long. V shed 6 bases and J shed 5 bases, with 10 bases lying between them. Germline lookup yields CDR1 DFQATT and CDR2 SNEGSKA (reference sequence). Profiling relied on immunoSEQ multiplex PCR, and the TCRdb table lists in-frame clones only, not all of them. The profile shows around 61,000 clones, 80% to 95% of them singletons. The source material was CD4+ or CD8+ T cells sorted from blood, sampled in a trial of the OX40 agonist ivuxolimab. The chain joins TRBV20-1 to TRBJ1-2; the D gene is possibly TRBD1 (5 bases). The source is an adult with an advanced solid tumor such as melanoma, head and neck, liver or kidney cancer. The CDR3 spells CSARGLYGYTF. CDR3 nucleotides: TGCAGTGCGCGGGGCCTGTATGGCTACACCTTC.